This TCR beta chain was sequenced in a study of monozygotic twins with inflammatory bowel disease. General study results and limits: Fewer shared clonotypes with others were found in IBD patients than in healthy twins, especially with disease activity.

A note on this clonotype: Its antigen is undetermined.

The CDR3 contains 13 residues. Germline V gene data show CDR1 as LGHNA and CDR2 as YSLEER. The authors made each sample's cDNA in eight separate reactions. The authors ran two nested PCRs of around 15 and 10 cycles on TCRalpha and TCRbeta cDNA. TCRdb reanalyzed the 5' RACE reads and collapses them to one entry per CDR3 protein, without DNA. Its clone listing holds more than 85,000 distinct CDR3 sequences. The sequenced material came from blood. The gene calls are TRBV4-3 and TRBJ1-1. This TCR was sampled from a human donor with ulcerative colitis or Crohn's disease, or a healthy co-twin of an affected twin (not recorded which). CDR3 amino acids: CASSQIVNTEAFF.